This TCR beta chain was found in a study of response to subunit inactivated influenza vaccine. This CDR3 contains 13 residues. V lost 6 bases to trimming and J lost 7 bases; unmatched junction nucleotides: 6. TCRdb re-called the RT-PCR reads with MiXCR, one entry per CDR3 protein. Of approximately 170,000 distinct CDR3 sequences in the sample, approximately 12% were seen once. This clonotype was picked up a small number of times. Another study also made use of these data, one on T cells expressing NK-cell markers. That source adds: The authors made TCR beta cDNA libraries by 5'RACE template switching. This switching added a universal primer site and UMIs. With respect to HCMV, seven of the eight sequenced donors were seropositive, and one was seronegative. Only alpha-beta TCR T cells were sorted in several experiments, using an anti-gamma-delta TCR antibody. As a fraction of CD8+ T cells, dominant NKG2C+ clonotypes reached about 1.0-8% in more than five donors. Nothing established the HCMV specificity of expanded NKG2C+ T cell clones.

The sample in question was CD8+ T cells sorted from PBMCs, obtained about 12 days after vaccination. The chain couples TRBV12-3 or TRBV12-4 to TRBJ1-5; 7 nucleotides agree with TRBD1. This receptor was identified in a man aged 50 or older who received an inactivated influenza vaccine. The CDR3 coding sequence is TGTGCCAGCAGCCCGGGACAGCCCCAGCCCCAGCATTTT. Translating it yields CASSPGQPQPQHF.